This T cell receptor beta chain is drawn from a study of T cells after posttransplantation cyclophosphamide. Study-level findings and limits: Recipient CMV seropositivity and CMV reactivation strongly tracked TRB clonality. Skin or GI-infiltrating T cells shared few TRB sequences with blood. Donor-recipient repertoire similarity was low at 1-2 months, rising over year one.

To note about this clone: Its cognate antigen is unknown.

Treatment was busulfan-fludarabine conditioning, a marrow graft, and cyclophosphamide on days +3 and +4. Generated by immunoSEQ multiplex PCR, the TCRdb table keeps only in-frame clones and is missing some. Among some 37,000 clones listed, over 75% were seen once. The CDR3 totals 16 residues. Between the trimmed V and J ends, which lost 0 bases and 1 base, there was a span of 12 bases. Germline CDR1 is LGHNA and CDR2 is YNFKEQ. The specimen comprised CD4+ T cells sorted from blood, sampled just over 1,900 days after a stem cell transplant with posttransplant cyclophosphamide. The chain recombines TRBV4-2 with TRBJ2-5; D possibly corresponds to TRBD2 (6 bases). The source of this sequence is a female patient aged 40-49 years who received an allogeneic stem cell transplant from a related donor, was CMV-positive, and had no GVHD. Some T cells may possibly be graft donor cells. The CDR3 DNA reads TGTGCCAGCAGCCAAGAGTGGCGGAGGGGCCAAGAGACCCAGTACTTC. Encoded protein: CASSQEWRRGQETQYF.